This T cell receptor (beta chain) was sequenced during a study of CD8 T cells in ankylosing spondylitis. Preparation of TCR beta libraries was done by quantitative 5'-RACE with molecular barcodes. TCRdb reprocessed the 5' RACE reads with MiXCR, giving one entry per CDR3 protein. The sample consists of roughly 91,000 distinct CDR3 sequences, 7.5% to 9% of them appearing once. This clonotype was detected many times. Its antigen is undetermined. The V end lost 0 bases, the J end lost 4 bases, and 12 bases lay between the germline ends. The germline V gene encodes CDR1 LGHDT and CDR2 YNNKEL (reference sequence). The CDR3 length is 15 residues. Study-wide points: There was reportedly significant enrichment of clones that were disease-linked in matched ankylosing spondylitis synovial fluid. In reactive arthritis synovial fluid and blood, some motif variants had been reported before. A TCR beta motif of under 10 highly homologous variants appeared characteristic of ankylosing spondylitis blood.

The chain uses TRBV3-1 and TRBJ2-5, with a tentative D call TRBD2 (5 bases). This clonotype originated in a male donor with ankylosing spondylitis or in good health (not recorded which). Sequencing used blood, either unsorted or a sorted T cell fraction (not recorded which). In DNA, the CDR3 is TGTGCCAGCAGCCAAGATCGAGGGCTGAGAGAGACCCAGTACTTC. Its translation: CASSQDRGLRETQYF.